Sequencing of this T cell receptor (beta chain) was carried out in a study of T cells in Graves' hyperthyroidism and ophthalmopathy (dated by TCRdb to about 2019). For the wider study: Peripheral blood samples were taken at initial diagnosis, before any treatment was given. To identify TCR V-J signatures that set the groups apart, the researchers used a discovery cohort of 100 patients, made up of fewer than 50 with Graves' ophthalmopathy and about 55 with stable Graves' hyperthyroidism. Thyroid tissue and blood T-cell repertoires from six Graves' hyperthyroidism patients were also compared in the study. Whether ophthalmopathy could be predicted prospectively was tested in an independent validation cohort made up of 18 hyperthyroidism patients plus 17 patients who later progressed to ophthalmopathy. After blood sampling, hyperthyroidism patients were treated with methimazole at a starting dose of 30 mg daily, and ophthalmopathy patients were treated with high-dose intravenous methylprednisolone. The paper reports TCR Vbeta CDR3 sequencing of some 140 peripheral blood samples: some 41 ophthalmopathy, about 75 hyperthyroidism and some 17 progressor patients. For training and testing, the approximately 97 patients in the discovery cohort were randomly divided in a 7:3 ratio. The study at large found these results: No statistical method was used to set the sample size in advance, and investigators knew the group allocation. In cross-validation, a model built on a 13 V-J signature told ophthalmopathy apart from stable hyperthyroidism with 85% to 90% sensitivity and around 83% specificity, and in testing the same model reached 80%/75%. In validation, progression to ophthalmopathy was predicted by the model with around 71% sensitivity and roughly 72% specificity, a median of 6.5 months before onset. Blood samples also contained most of the expanded thyroid clonotypes (frequency above 0.001), which suggests that blood repertoires may reflect thyroid immune responses.

V has 6 bases trimmed and J has 0 bases trimmed; junction bases matching no gene number 4. There are 15 amino acids in the CDR3, from cysteine to phenylalanine inclusive. Kept here is only the CDR3 DNA, which spans 45 bases and is read in frame from base 1. CDR1 and CDR2, looked up from the germline V gene, are MNHNS and SASEGT. Amplification of TCR beta CDR3 regions was carried out from RNA transcripts. For the first round of RT-PCR on the TCR CDR3, the HTBI primer set was used together with the Qiagen OneStep RT-PCR kit. Libraries were constructed in a second round of multiplex PCR, after which size selection and purification were performed. Libraries were sequenced paired-end with 100 bp reads on an Illumina HiSeq2000. In the original analysis: SOAPnuke was used to process the raw data, throwing out any read that contained adapters or uncalled bases, had a mean Phred below 15, or lacked an exact constant-primer or identifier match. High-quality paired reads were merged with COPE v1.2.5, and unique nucleotide sequences were defined as clonotypes. MiTCR v1.1 was used to align clonotypes to the IMGT TRBV, TRBD and TRBJ reference segments. Analysis was restricted to V-J combinations with a frequency above 0.0001, which covered 98% to 99.2% of repertoires. The TCS score was defined as F50 (clonal expansion) divided by E x V (chaos), with BLOSUM62-based TCRdist calculated between CDR3 peptides within each V-J. Welch's t-statistics and random forest reduced roughly 530 V-J features to roughly 13, which were used in a naive Bayes classifier (R e1071). TCRdb applied fastp at Q25 and MiXCR to the public reads, then kept only in-frame beta chains. Rows are unified per CDR3 protein, each entry keeping the most common DNA and genes. The V and J calls here are based on TCRdb, not the publication. Across this sample there are over 650,000 distinct CDR3 sequences, with over 15% seen only once. Of the sample, 8.4% falls within the top ten clones.

For this clonotype: Its antigen specificity is not known. No clone much larger than this one lies a single base away; base qualities are absent.

Graves' hyperthyroidism was defined as stable when no progression to ophthalmopathy occurred over 18 months of follow-up. Hyperthyroidism patients were aged 18 to 65 years and newly diagnosed, with disease duration of less than 2 months. Patients with uncontrolled infections, other autoimmune diseases, pregnancy or lactation were excluded. Diagnoses were based on clinical symptoms, serum thyroxine and TRAb, thyroid ultrasound and orbital computed tomography. Ficoll-Paque density gradient centrifugation was used to isolate PBMCs from approximately 11 ml of fresh peripheral blood. Total RNA was extracted with Trizol reagent, and quality was checked on an Agilent 2100 Bioanalyzer.

The source material was blood. Rearrangement joined TRBV6-1 to TRBJ2-1, with TRBD2 matching 8 junction bases. This sequence originates from a man aged 18 to 29 with Graves' hyperthyroidism. The DNA sequence is as follows: TGTGCCAGCAGCCGACTAGCGAACTCCTACAATGAGCAGTTCTTC. This sequence encodes CASSRLANSYNEQFF.